This T cell receptor (beta chain) was sequenced for a study of T cell repertoires in cytomegalovirus infection. The overall study: Well-studied HLA-B-restricted CMV epitopes were used in the study alongside recently identified HLA-C-restricted ones. Public TCR beta signatures marked donors with CMV infection and the matching HLA. Whole-study results and caveats: Of the TCR beta families, the public ones yielded a cumulative frequency that identified carriers of CMV plus the relevant HLA. CMV-specific TCR beta clonotypes restricted by HLA-C dominated the ex vivo response.

Germline V gives CDR1 SGHVS, CDR2 FNYEAQ. The V and J ends lost 5 bases and 3 bases respectively, with 20 bases between them. The CDR3 covers 17 residues. MiXCR, applied by TCRdb to the reads, yields one record per CDR3 protein. The data contain about 830,000 distinct CDR3 sequences, 32% of them singletons. Comment on this clonotype: Its specificity is unknown.

The chain links TRBV7-6 to TRBJ1-5; D is undetermined. The sequence came from a human donor in good health (CMV status not recorded). Some clones in this sample may be carry-over from other donors' samples. The specimen was cultured CD8+ T cells from PBMCs, collected from culture after CMV antigen stimulation. CDR3 DNA: TGTGCCAGCAGCCCTCGAGGCGTCGACTCACACAATCAGCCCCAGCATTTT. This encodes CASSPRGVDSHNQPQHF.